Detailed here is one T cell receptor beta chain. Its antigen remains unidentified. CD45RO-CCR7+CD27+CD95- characterized naive CD8+ T cells. This record comes from a study of CXCR3-negative and CXCR3-positive naive CD8 T cells. The CDR3 totals 17 residues. Germline V gene sequence: CDR1 SQVTM, CDR2 ANQGSEA. UMI-labeled 5' RACE yielded the TRB cDNA libraries. For each CDR3 protein, TCRdb gives one entry from its re-call of the 5' RACE reads, without DNA. This sample's clone table lists tens of thousands of distinct CDR3 sequences. Study findings and constraints: Diversity was high in both naive subsets and much lower in memory cells. TCR strength was inferred from TRB CDR3 properties, while surface CD5 was comparable between naive subsets.

This sequence joins TRBV29-1 and TRBJ2-5; as DNA is missing, the TRBD2 call by TCRdb cannot be tested. The source of this sequence is a human donor in good health. Some clones in this sample may be carry-over from other donors' samples. The sequenced sample was naive CXCR3- CD8+ T cells from blood. The subset here: CD45RO-CCR7+CD27+CD95- naive CD8+ T cells lacking CXCR3 (TNR3-). CDR3 amino acids: CSVEGASSQVGEETQYF.